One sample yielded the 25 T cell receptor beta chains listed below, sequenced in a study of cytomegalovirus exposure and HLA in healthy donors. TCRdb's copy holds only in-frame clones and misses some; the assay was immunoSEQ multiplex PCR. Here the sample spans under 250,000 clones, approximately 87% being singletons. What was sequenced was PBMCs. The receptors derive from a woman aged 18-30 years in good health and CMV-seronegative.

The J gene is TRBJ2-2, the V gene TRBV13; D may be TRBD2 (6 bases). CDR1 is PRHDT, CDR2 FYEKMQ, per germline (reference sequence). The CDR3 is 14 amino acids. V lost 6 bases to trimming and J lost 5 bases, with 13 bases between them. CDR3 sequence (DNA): TGTGCCAGCAGGTTAAGGGGAGGTACCGGGGAGCTGTTTTTT. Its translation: CASRLRGGTGELFF.

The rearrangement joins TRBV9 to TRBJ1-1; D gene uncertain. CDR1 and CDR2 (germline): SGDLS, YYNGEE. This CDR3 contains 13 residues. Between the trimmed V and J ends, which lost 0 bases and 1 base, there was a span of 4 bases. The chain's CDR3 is CASSVARNTEAFF. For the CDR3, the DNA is TGTGCCAGCAGCGTAGCCAGGAACACTGAAGCTTTCTTT. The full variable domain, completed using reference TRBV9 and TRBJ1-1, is DSGVTQTPKHLITATGQRVTLRCSPRSGDLSVYWYQQSLDQGLQFLIQYYNGEERAKGNILERFSAQQFPDLHSELNLSSLELGDSALYFCASSVARNTEAFFGQGTRLTVV.

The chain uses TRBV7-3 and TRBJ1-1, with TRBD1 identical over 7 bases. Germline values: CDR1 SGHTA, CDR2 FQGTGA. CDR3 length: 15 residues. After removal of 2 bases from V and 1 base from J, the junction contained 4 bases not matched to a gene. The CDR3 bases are TGTGCCAGCAGCTTAGAGGGGGCTGCGAACACTGAAGCTTTCTTT. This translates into CASSLEGAANTEAFF.

The CDR3: CASSQPSGHNSPLHF. Written as DNA, the CDR3 is TGCGCCAGCAGCCAACCCTCGGGACACAATTCACCCCTCCACTTT. The genes are TRBV4-1 and TRBJ1-6, with D possibly matching TRBD1 (6 bases). This CDR3 has 15 amino acids. V was trimmed by 2 bases and J by 7 bases, leaving 12 bases between them. Germline assignment: CDR1 MGHRA and CDR2 YSYEKL.

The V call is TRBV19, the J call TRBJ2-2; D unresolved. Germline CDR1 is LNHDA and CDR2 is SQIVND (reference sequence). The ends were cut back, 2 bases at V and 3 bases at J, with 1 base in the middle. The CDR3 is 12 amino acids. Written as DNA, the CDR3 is TGTGCCAGTAGTATATACACCGGGGAGCTGTTTTTT. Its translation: CASSIYTGELFF.

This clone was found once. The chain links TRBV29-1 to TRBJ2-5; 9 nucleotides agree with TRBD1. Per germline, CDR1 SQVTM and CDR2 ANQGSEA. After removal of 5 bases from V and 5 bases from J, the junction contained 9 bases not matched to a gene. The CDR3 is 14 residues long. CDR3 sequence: CSVYTGGNVETQYF. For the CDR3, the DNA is TGCAGCGTTTACACAGGGGGCAACGTTGAGACCCAGTACTTC.

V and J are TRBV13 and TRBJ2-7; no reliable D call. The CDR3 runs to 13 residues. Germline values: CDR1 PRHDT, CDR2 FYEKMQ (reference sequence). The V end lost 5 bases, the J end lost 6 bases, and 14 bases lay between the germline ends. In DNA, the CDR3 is TGTGCCAGCAGCCCCCCCACAGCGCTCGAGCAGTACTTC. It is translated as CASSPPTALEQYF.

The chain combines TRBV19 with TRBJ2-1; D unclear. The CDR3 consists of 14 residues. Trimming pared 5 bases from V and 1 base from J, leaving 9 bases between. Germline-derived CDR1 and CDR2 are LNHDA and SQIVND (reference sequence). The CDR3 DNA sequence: TGTGCCAGTAGTCTAGGGTATTCCTACAATGAGCAGTTCTTC. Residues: CASSLGYSYNEQFF.

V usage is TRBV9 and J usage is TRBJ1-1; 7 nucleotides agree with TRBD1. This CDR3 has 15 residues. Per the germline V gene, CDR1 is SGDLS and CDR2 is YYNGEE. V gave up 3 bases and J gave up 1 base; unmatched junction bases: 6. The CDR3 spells CASSAAGTENTEAFF. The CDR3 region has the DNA TGTGCCAGCAGCGCTGCCGGGACAGAGAACACTGAAGCTTTCTTT.

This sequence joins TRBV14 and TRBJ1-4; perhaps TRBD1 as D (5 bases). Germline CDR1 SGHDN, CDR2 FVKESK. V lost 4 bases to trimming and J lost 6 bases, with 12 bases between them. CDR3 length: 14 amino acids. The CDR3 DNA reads TGTGCCAGCAGCCTCCAGGGTTATTATGAAAAACTGTTTTTT. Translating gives CASSLQGYYEKLFF. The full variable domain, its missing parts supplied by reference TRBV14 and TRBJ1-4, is EAGVTQFPSHSVIEKGQTVTLRCDPISGHDNLYWYRRVMGKEIKFLLHFVKESKQDESGMPNNRFLAERTGGTYSTLKVQPAELEDSGVYFCASSLQGYYEKLFFGSGTQLSVL.

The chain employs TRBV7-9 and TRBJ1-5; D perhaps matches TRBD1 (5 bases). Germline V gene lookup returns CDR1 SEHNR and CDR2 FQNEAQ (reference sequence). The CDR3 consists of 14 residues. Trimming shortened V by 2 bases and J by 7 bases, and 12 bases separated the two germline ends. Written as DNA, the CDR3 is TGTGCCAGCAGCTTACCCGGGGACGTGCAGCCCCAGCATTTT. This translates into CASSLPGDVQPQHF.

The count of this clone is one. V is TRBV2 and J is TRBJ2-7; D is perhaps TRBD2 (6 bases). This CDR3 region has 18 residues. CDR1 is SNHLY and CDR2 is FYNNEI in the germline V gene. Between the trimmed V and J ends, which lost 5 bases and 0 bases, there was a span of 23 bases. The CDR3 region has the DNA TGTGCCAGCAGTCCCGAGGGCGGGGTCCACCAAAGCTCCTACGAGCAGTACTTC. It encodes CASSPEGGVHQSSYEQYF.

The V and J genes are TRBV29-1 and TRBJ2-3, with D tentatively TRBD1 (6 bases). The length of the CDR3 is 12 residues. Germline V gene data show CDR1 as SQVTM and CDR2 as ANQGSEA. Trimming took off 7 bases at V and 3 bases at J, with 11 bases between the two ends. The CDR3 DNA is TGCAGCGCCGCAGGGGAAACAGATACGCAGTATTTT. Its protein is CSAAGETDTQYF.

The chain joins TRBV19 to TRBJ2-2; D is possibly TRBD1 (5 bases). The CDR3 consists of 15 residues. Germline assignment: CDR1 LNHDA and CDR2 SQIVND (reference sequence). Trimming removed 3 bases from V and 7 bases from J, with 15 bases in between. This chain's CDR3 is CASSIWGRAGGELFF. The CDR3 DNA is TGTGCCAGTAGTATTTGGGGCAGGGCCGGCGGGGAGCTGTTTTTT.

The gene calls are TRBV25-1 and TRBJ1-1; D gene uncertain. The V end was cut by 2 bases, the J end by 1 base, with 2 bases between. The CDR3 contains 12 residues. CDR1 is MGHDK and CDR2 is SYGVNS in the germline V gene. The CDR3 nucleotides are TGTGCCAGCAGTGAAAGGAACACTGAAGCTTTCTTT. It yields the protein CASSERNTEAFF.

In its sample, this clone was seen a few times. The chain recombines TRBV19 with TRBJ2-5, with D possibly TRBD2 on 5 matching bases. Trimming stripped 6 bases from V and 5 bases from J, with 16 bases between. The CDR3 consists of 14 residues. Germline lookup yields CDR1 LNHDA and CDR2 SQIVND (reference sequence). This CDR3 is CASSALLRRETQYF. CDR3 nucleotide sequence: TGTGCCAGTAGCGCACTCCTACGGAGGGAGACCCAGTACTTC.

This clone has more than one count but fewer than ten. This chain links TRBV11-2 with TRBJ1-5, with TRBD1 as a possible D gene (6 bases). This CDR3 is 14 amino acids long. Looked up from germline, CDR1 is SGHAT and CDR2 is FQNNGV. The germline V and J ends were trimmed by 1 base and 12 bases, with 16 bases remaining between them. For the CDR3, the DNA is TGTGCCAGCAGCTTAGCCCAGGATGCAGGGGACCAGCATTTT. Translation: CASSLAQDAGDQHF. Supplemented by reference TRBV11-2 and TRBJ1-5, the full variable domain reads EAGVAQSPRYKIIEKRQSVAFWCNPISGHATLYWYQQILGQGPKLLIQFQNNGVVDDSQLPKDRFSAERLKGVDSTLKIQPAKLEDSAVYLCASSLAQDAGDQHFGDGTRLSIL.

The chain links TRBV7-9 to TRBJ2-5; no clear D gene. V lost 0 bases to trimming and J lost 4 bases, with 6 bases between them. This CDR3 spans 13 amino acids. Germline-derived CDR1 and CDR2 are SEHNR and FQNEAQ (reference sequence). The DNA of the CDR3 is TGTGCCAGCAGCTTAGCATGGTCAGAGACCCAGTACTTC. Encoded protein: CASSLAWSETQYF.

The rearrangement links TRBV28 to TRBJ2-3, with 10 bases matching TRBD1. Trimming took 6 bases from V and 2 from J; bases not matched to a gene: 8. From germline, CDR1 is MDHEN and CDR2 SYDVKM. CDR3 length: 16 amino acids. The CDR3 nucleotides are TGTGCCAGCAGAAAGGGACAGGGGCTCCTCACAGATACGCAGTATTTT. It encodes CASRKGQGLLTDTQYF.

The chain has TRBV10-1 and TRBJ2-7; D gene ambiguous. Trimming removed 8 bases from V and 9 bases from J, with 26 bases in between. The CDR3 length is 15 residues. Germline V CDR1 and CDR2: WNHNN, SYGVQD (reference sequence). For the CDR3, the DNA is TGCGCCAGCCCCGAGGTGGGTCCGATAGTTTTAGGGCAGTACTTC. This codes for CASPEVGPIVLGQYF.

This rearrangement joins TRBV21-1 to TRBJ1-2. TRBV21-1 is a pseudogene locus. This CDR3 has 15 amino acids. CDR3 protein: CASSQTGLPNYGYTF. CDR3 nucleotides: TGTGCCAGCAGCCAAACGGGGCTTCCGAACTATGGCTACACCTTC.

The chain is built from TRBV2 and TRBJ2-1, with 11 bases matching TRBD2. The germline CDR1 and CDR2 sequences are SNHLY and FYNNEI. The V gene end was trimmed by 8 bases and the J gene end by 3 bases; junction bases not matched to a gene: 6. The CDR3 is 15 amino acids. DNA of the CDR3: TGTGCCAGCCAACCCGGGACTAGCGGCTACAATGAGCAGTTCTTC. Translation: CASQPGTSGYNEQFF.

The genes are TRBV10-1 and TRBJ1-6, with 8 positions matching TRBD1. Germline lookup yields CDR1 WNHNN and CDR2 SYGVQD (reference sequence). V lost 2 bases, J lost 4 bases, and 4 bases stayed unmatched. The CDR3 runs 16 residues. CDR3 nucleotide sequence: TGCGCCAGCAGTGAGGTGAGACAGGGGTATAATTCACCCCTCCACTTT. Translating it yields CASSEVRQGYNSPLHF.

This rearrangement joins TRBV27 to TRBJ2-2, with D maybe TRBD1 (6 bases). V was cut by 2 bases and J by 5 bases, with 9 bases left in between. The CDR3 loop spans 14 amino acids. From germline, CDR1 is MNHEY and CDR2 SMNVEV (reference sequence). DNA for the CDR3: TGTGCCAGCAGTTTAACAGGGTATACCGGGGAGCTGTTTTTT. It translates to CASSLTGYTGELFF.

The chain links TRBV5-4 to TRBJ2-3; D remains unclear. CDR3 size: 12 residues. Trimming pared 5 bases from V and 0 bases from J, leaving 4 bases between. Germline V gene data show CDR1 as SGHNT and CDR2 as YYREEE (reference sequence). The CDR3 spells CASSPSTDTQYF. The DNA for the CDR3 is TGTGCCAGCAGTCCTAGCACAGATACGCAGTATTTT.